This T cell receptor (beta chain) was found in a study of blood T cell repertoires in COVID-19. On the study more broadly: COVID-19 samples from acute and convalescent phases originated in the United States, Italy and Spain. The analysed material was cDNA or gDNA that came from T cells, B-cell-depleted T cells, or PBMCs.

As processed by the authors: The assay estimated nucleated cells by amplifying reference gene primers. Sequencing was performed with immunoSEQ multiplex PCR; in TCRdb, only in-frame clones are kept and a portion is missing. That table supplies the V and J calls and clone size; D and trimming were determined from the DNA. The sample shows 55,000 to 65,000 clones, 91% of them seen only once. The germline CDR1 and CDR2 sequences are SGHNT and YENEEA. Trimming at V came to 5 bases and at J to 0 bases, leaving 4 bases not matched to a gene. The CDR3 totals 15 residues. The sequence derives from a man aged 55 to 70 with acute or convalescent COVID-19. The chain couples TRBV11-3 to TRBJ2-3, with 8 positions matching TRBD1. The sequenced material came from peripheral blood. In nucleotides, the CDR3 is TGTGCCAGCAGCCTGAGACAGGGGAGCACAGATACGCAGTATTTT. Protein sequence: CASSLRQGSTDTQYF.